These T cell receptor beta chains were read from a single sample in a study of cytomegalovirus exposure and HLA in healthy donors. Data came from immunoSEQ multiplex PCR; TCRdb stores just in-frame clones and leaves some out. The table lists about 110,000 clones, 88% of them singletons, with over 1.1% in the top ten. The sequenced sample consisted of PBMCs. All receptors come from a woman in her twenties or thirties in good health and CMV-seropositive. The CDR3 runs from the conserved cysteine through the conserved F or W. The order of the fields is D gene, J gene, clone size, V gene, CDR3 DNA, CDR3 protein. The D gene is left open where the match is weak. The size entry is marked missing in some rows and otherwise reads once, few, many or a size class.

D gene: NA
J gene: TRBJ2-1
clone size: NA
V gene: TRBV20-1
CDR3 DNA: TGCAGTGCTAGCTTACTCAATGAGCAGTTCTTC
CDR3 protein: CSASLLNEQFF

D gene: NA
J gene: TRBJ2-2
clone size: NA
V gene: TRBV7-6
CDR3 DNA: TGTGCCAGCAGTGTGGAGGGAGTGGGGGCCGGGGAGCTGTTTTTT
CDR3 protein: CASSVEGVGAGELFF

D gene: NA
J gene: TRBJ2-7
clone size: NA
V gene: TRBV11-2
CDR3 DNA: TGTGCCAGCAGCCCTGACTACCGCGGCGAGCAGTACTTC
CDR3 protein: CASSPDYRGEQYF

D gene: TRBD2
J gene: TRBJ2-7
clone size: NA
V gene: TRBV6-1
CDR3 DNA: TGTGCCAGCAGTGAATTTAGGTGGGGTAGCGGGAGGTACCTCTACGAGCAGTACTTC
CDR3 protein: CASSEFRWGSGRYLYEQYF

D gene: TRBD1
J gene: TRBJ2-3
clone size: NA
V gene: TRBV15
CDR3 DNA: TGTGCCACCAGCAGACGACAGGGAAAAGCAGATACGCAGTATTTT
CDR3 protein: CATSRRQGKADTQYF

D gene: TRBD1
J gene: TRBJ1-3
clone size: NA
V gene: TRBV30
CDR3 DNA: TGTGCCTGGAGTACGGGACAGGCTGGAAACACCATATATTTT
CDR3 protein: CAWSTGQAGNTIYF

D gene: TRBD2
J gene: TRBJ2-6
clone size: NA
V gene: TRBV5-6
CDR3 DNA: TGTGCCAGCAGCTTGGTCGGCGGGAGGTTACCTGGGGCCAACGTCCTGACTTTC
CDR3 protein: CASSLVGGRLPGANVLTF

D gene: TRBD2
J gene: TRBJ2-3
clone size: NA
V gene: TRBV20-1
CDR3 DNA: TGCAGGGCACTAGCGGCCTATACGCAGTATTTT
CDR3 protein: CRALAAYTQYF

D gene: NA
J gene: TRBJ2-7
clone size: NA
V gene: TRBV15
CDR3 DNA: TGTGCCACCAGCAGAACCGGGTCATCCTACGAGCAGTACTTC
CDR3 protein: CATSRTGSSYEQYF

D gene: NA
J gene: TRBJ1-2
clone size: NA
V gene: TRBV2
CDR3 DNA: TGTGCCAGCAGTGGGACAGATGGCTACACCTTC
CDR3 protein: CASSGTDGYTF

D gene: NA
J gene: TRBJ2-1
clone size: NA
V gene: TRBV5-6
CDR3 DNA: TGTGCCAGCGCGGGACAGATCTCCTCGAATGAGCAGTTCTTC
CDR3 protein: CASAGQISSNEQFF

D gene: TRBD1
J gene: TRBJ2-7
clone size: NA
V gene: TRBV10-2
CDR3 DNA: TGCGCCAGCAGAGGCAAAATTGACAGGGGGTTAGTCGTCTCCTACGAGCAGTACTTC
CDR3 protein: CASRGKIDRGLVVSYEQYF

D gene: NA
J gene: TRBJ2-1
clone size: NA
V gene: TRBV6-1
CDR3 DNA: TGTGCCAGCAGTACCCGGACAGCGTACAATGAGCAGTTCTTC
CDR3 protein: CASSTRTAYNEQFF

D gene: NA
J gene: TRBJ2-5
clone size: NA
V gene: TRBV13
CDR3 DNA: TGTGCCAGCAGCCTAGTATCCTCTAAGGAGACCCAGTACTTC
CDR3 protein: CASSLVSSKETQYF

D gene: TRBD1
J gene: TRBJ1-1
clone size: NA
V gene: TRBV7-3
CDR3 DNA: TGTGCCAGCAGCTTAGAGGGGACAGTCACTGAAGCTTTCTTT
CDR3 protein: CASSLEGTVTEAFF

D gene: NA
J gene: TRBJ2-1
clone size: NA
V gene: TRBV25-1
CDR3 DNA: TGTGCCAGCAGTGTACAGGGTAATGAGCAGTTCTTC
CDR3 protein: CASSVQGNEQFF

D gene: TRBD1
J gene: TRBJ2-7
clone size: NA
V gene: TRBV4-1
CDR3 DNA: TGCGCCAGCAGCCCGGTAGCGACAGGGTACGAGCAGTACTTC
CDR3 protein: CASSPVATGYEQYF

D gene: NA
J gene: TRBJ1-5
clone size: NA
V gene: TRBV19
CDR3 DNA: TGTGCCAGTAGTACCCGGGACATCGGCAATCAGCCCCAGCATTTT
CDR3 protein: CASSTRDIGNQPQHF

D gene: NA
J gene: TRBJ2-7
clone size: NA
V gene: TRBV15
CDR3 DNA: TGTGCCACCAGCAGAGCCTACAGCTACGAGCAGTACTTC
CDR3 protein: CATSRAYSYEQYF

D gene: NA
J gene: TRBJ1-1
clone size: NA
V gene: TRBV6-5
CDR3 DNA: TGTGCCAGCAGTTACTCAGGGGGGGGTCGCGCTTTCTTT
CDR3 protein: CASSYSGGGRAFF

D gene: NA
J gene: TRBJ2-7
clone size: NA
V gene: TRBV5-4
CDR3 DNA: TGTGCCAGCAGCTTGGGGACAGCCTCCCATAAGCAGTACTTC
CDR3 protein: CASSLGTASHKQYF

D gene: NA
J gene: TRBJ2-7
clone size: NA
V gene: TRBV5-1
CDR3 DNA: TGCGCCAGCAGCTGGACTACAGGGGCAGACTACGAGCAGTACTTC
CDR3 protein: CASSWTTGADYEQYF

D gene: NA
J gene: TRBJ2-3
clone size: NA
V gene: TRBV5-1
CDR3 DNA: TGCGCCAGCAGCTCCCTAGCGAGTAGCACAGATACGCAGTATTTT
CDR3 protein: CASSSLASSTDTQYF

D gene: NA
J gene: TRBJ1-2
clone size: NA
V gene: TRBV7-8
CDR3 DNA: TGTGCCAGCAGCTTAGGAGGGAACTATGGCTACACCTTC
CDR3 protein: CASSLGGNYGYTF

D gene: TRBD1
J gene: TRBJ1-6
clone size: NA
V gene: TRBV2
CDR3 DNA: TGTGCCAGCAGTGTGCAGGAGGGGGCAGTGTCACCCCTCCACTTT
CDR3 protein: CASSVQEGAVSPLHF

D gene: NA
J gene: TRBJ1-3
clone size: NA
V gene: TRBV7-8
CDR3 DNA: TGTGCCAGCAGCTTAGGTTCAGGGCCTGGAAACACCATATATTTT
CDR3 protein: CASSLGSGPGNTIYF

D gene: TRBD1
J gene: TRBJ1-6
clone size: NA
V gene: TRBV7-9
CDR3 DNA: TGTGCCAGCAGCCGGGACAGGGCAGGTGGTTCACCCCTCCACTTT
CDR3 protein: CASSRDRAGGSPLHF

D gene: NA
J gene: TRBJ2-3
clone size: NA
V gene: TRBV5-4
CDR3 DNA: TGTGCCAGCAGCTTGGCCTCCACAGATACGCAGTATTTT
CDR3 protein: CASSLASTDTQYF

D gene: TRBD2
J gene: TRBJ2-1
clone size: NA
V gene: TRBV19
CDR3 DNA: TGTGCCAGTAGTATGTTTGGGACTAGCGGGGGTGATGAGCAGTTCTTC
CDR3 protein: CASSMFGTSGGDEQFF

D gene: TRBD1
J gene: TRBJ2-5
clone size: NA
V gene: TRBV7-9
CDR3 DNA: TGTGCCAGCAGCTCAAGACAGGGACGAGAGACCCAGTACTTC
CDR3 protein: CASSSRQGRETQYF

D gene: TRBD2
J gene: TRBJ2-7
clone size: NA
V gene: TRBV5-1
CDR3 DNA: TGCGCCAGCAGCTTGGTACCTAGCGGGGGCTCCTACGAGCAGTACTTC
CDR3 protein: CASSLVPSGGSYEQYF

D gene: TRBD2
J gene: TRBJ2-2
clone size: NA
V gene: TRBV9
CDR3 DNA: TGTGCCAGCAGCGCTGGACTAGCGGTGAACACCGGGGAGCTGTTTTTT
CDR3 protein: CASSAGLAVNTGELFF

D gene: NA
J gene: TRBJ2-7
clone size: NA
V gene: TRBV2
CDR3 DNA: TGTGCCAGCAGTGCCACAGGTTCCGGCGAGCAGTACTTC
CDR3 protein: CASSATGSGEQYF

D gene: TRBD1
J gene: TRBJ2-7
clone size: NA
V gene: TRBV5-1
CDR3 DNA: TGCGCCAGCAGCCTGACAGGGGGGATAGGCGAGCAGTACTTC
CDR3 protein: CASSLTGGIGEQYF

D gene: NA
J gene: TRBJ1-4
clone size: NA
V gene: TRBV30
CDR3 DNA: TGTGCCGCGGGAGAGTACGAAGAAAAACTGTTTTTT
CDR3 protein: CAAGEYEEKLFF

D gene: TRBD2
J gene: TRBJ2-1
clone size: NA
V gene: TRBV27
CDR3 DNA: TGTGCCAGCATCCCCGGGGGGGAGGGTATCGGTGAGCAGTTCTTC
CDR3 protein: CASIPGGEGIGEQFF

D gene: TRBD1
J gene: TRBJ1-2
clone size: few
V gene: TRBV27
CDR3 DNA: TGTGCCAGCAGTTCCATTTCGACAGGGATCTACACCTTC
CDR3 protein: CASSSISTGIYTF

D gene: TRBD2
J gene: TRBJ2-1
clone size: NA
V gene: TRBV2
CDR3 DNA: TGTGCCAGCAGTGCCGGGGGGGCCTCCTACAATGAGCAGTTCTTC
CDR3 protein: CASSAGGASYNEQFF

D gene: NA
J gene: TRBJ2-7
clone size: NA
V gene: TRBV7-9
CDR3 DNA: TGTGCCAGCAGCTTCAACTACGAGCAGTACTTC
CDR3 protein: CASSFNYEQYF

D gene: NA
J gene: TRBJ1-2
clone size: NA
V gene: TRBV27
CDR3 DNA: TGTGCCAGCAGTGGGCGGGCTAACTATGGCTACACCTTC
CDR3 protein: CASSGRANYGYTF

D gene: TRBD2
J gene: TRBJ2-5
clone size: NA
V gene: TRBV5-1
CDR3 DNA: TGCGCCAGCAGCTTACCCCCGGCTAGCGGGCAGGAGACCCAGTACTTC
CDR3 protein: CASSLPPASGQETQYF

D gene: TRBD1
J gene: TRBJ1-4
clone size: NA
V gene: TRBV2
CDR3 DNA: TGTGCCAGCAGTGAAAGTGGACAGGGAGAATTTGCAACTAATGAAAAACTGTTTTTT
CDR3 protein: CASSESGQGEFATNEKLFF

D gene: NA
J gene: TRBJ2-7
clone size: NA
V gene: TRBV2
CDR3 DNA: TGTGCCAGCAGTCTACTCCTATCCGTTTTGGAGCAGTACTTC
CDR3 protein: CASSLLLSVLEQYF

D gene: NA
J gene: TRBJ1-6
clone size: NA
V gene: TRBV6-6
CDR3 DNA: TGTGCCAGCAGCCAGGGTTCACCCCTCCACTTT
CDR3 protein: CASSQGSPLHF

D gene: NA
J gene: TRBJ1-4
clone size: NA
V gene: TRBV6-5
CDR3 DNA: TGTGCCAGCAGAGCAGGGACTAATGAAAAACTGTTTTTT
CDR3 protein: CASRAGTNEKLFF

D gene: NA
J gene: TRBJ2-2
clone size: few
V gene: TRBV19
CDR3 DNA: TGTGCCAGTAGTATAGACAGGACCGGGGAGCTGTTTTTT
CDR3 protein: CASSIDRTGELFF

D gene: NA
J gene: TRBJ1-4
clone size: once
V gene: TRBV5-6
CDR3 DNA: TGTGCCAGCAGCCGCAGGGGATCGGAAGAAAAACTGTTTTTT
CDR3 protein: CASSRRGSEEKLFF

D gene: NA
J gene: TRBJ1-6
clone size: NA
V gene: TRBV6-1
CDR3 DNA: TGTGCCAGCAGTGAATTCGACACCACTAATTCACCCCTCCACTTT
CDR3 protein: CASSEFDTTNSPLHF

D gene: TRBD2
J gene: TRBJ2-7
clone size: NA
V gene: TRBV4-1
CDR3 DNA: TGCGCCAGCAGCCAAGCCCCGGGACTAGCGGGGATCTACGAGCAGTACTTC
CDR3 protein: CASSQAPGLAGIYEQYF